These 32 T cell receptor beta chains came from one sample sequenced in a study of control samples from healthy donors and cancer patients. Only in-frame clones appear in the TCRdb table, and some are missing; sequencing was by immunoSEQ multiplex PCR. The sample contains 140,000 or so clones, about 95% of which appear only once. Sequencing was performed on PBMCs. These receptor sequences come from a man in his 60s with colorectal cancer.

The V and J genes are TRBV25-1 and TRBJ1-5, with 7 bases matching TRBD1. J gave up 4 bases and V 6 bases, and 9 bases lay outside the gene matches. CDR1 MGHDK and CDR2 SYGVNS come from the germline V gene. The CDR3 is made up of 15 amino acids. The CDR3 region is CASRGRDSLNQPQHF. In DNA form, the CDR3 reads TGTGCCAGCAGAGGCCGGGACAGCCTTAATCAGCCCCAGCATTTT.

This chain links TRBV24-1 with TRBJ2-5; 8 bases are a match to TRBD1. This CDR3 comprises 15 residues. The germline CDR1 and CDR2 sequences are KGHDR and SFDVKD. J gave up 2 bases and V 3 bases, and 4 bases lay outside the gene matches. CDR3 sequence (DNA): TGTGCCACCAGTGATGTCACAGGGGGACAAGAGACCCAGTACTTC. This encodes CATSDVTGGQETQYF.

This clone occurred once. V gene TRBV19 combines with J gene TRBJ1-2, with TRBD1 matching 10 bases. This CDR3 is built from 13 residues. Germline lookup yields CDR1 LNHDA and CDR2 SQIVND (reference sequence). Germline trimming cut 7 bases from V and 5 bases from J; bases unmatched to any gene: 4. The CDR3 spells CASTGQGIYGYTF. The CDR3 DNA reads TGTGCCAGTACGGGACAGGGGATATATGGCTACACCTTC. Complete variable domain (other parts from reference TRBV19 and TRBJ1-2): DGGITQSPKYLFRKEGQNVTLSCEQNLNHDAMYWYRQDPGQGLRLIYYSQIVNDFQKGDIAEGYSVSREKKESFPLTVTSAQKNPTAFYLCASTGQGIYGYTFGSGTRLTVV.

CDR3 residues: CASSFEGEPNQPQHF. CDR3 DNA sequence: TGCGCCAGCAGTTTTGAGGGGGAACCTAATCAGCCCCAGCATTTT. The rearrangement links TRBV5-1 to TRBJ1-5, with D tentatively TRBD1 (6 bases). The CDR3 has 15 residues. Germline V lookup: CDR1 SGHRS, CDR2 YFSETQ. V shed 5 bases and J shed 4 bases, with 16 bases lying between them.

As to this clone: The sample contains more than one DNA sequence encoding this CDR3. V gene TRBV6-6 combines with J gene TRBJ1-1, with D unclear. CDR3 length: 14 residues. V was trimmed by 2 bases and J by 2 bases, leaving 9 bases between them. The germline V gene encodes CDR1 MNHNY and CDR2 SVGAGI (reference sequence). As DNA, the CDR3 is TGTGCCAGCAGTTACCTCCGGGGTAACACTGAAGCTTTCTTT. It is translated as CASSYLRGNTEAFF.

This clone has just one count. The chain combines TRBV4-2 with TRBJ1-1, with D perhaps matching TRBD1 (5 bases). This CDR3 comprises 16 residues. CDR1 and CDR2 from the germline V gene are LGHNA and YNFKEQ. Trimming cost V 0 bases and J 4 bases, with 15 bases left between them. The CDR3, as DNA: TGTGCCAGCAGCCAAGACGTCCTCGGGACGAGCACTGAAGCTTTCTTT. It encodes CASSQDVLGTSTEAFF.

The CDR3 DNA reads as TGCGCCAGCAGCCAAGATAGCGGGACAGGGTTTGAAAAACTGTTTTTT. Its protein product is CASSQDSGTGFEKLFF. The rearrangement links TRBV4-1 to TRBJ1-4, with 9 bases aligning to TRBD1. V lost 0 bases, J lost 7 bases, and 6 bases stayed unmatched. The germline V gene encodes CDR1 MGHRA and CDR2 YSYEKL. CDR3 length: 16 residues.

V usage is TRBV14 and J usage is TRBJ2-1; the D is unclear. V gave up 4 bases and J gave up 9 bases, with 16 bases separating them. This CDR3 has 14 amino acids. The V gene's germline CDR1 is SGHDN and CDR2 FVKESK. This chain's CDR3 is CASSPWEGPGEQFF. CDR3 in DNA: TGTGCCAGCAGCCCATGGGAAGGGCCGGGTGAGCAGTTCTTC.

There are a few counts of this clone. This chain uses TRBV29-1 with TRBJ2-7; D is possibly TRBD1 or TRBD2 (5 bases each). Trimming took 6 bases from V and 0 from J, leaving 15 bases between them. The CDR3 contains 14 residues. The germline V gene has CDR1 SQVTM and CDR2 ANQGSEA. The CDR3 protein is CSVAGTESSYEQYF. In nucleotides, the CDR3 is TGCAGCGTGGCCGGGACGGAGAGCTCCTACGAGCAGTACTTC.

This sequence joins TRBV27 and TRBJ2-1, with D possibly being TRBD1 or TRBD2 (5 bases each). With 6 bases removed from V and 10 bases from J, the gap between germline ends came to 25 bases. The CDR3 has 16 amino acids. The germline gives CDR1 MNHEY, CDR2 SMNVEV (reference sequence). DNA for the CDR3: TGTGCCAGCAGCATTCGTCGGGACCGGGTGAGGAACGAGCAGTTCTTC. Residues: CASSIRRDRVRNEQFF.

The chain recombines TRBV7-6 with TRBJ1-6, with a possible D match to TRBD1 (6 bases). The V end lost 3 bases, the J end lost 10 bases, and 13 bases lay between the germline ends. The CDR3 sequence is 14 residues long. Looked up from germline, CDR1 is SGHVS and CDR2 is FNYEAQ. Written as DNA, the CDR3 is TGTGCCAGCAGCTTTGGAGGGGGGGAATCACCCCTCCACTTT. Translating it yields CASSFGGGESPLHF. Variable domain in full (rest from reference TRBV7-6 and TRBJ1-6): GAGVSQSPRYKVTKRGQDVALRCDPISGHVSLYWYRQALGQGPEFLTYFNYEAQQDKSGLPNDRFSAERPEGSISTLTIQRTEQRDSAMYRCASSFGGGESPLHFGNGTRLTVT.

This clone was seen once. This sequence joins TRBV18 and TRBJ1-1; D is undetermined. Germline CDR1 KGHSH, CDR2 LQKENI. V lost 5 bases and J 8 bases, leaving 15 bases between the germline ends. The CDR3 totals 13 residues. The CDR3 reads CASSREVLGEAFF. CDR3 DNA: TGTGCCAGCTCAAGAGAGGTGTTAGGCGAAGCTTTCTTT.

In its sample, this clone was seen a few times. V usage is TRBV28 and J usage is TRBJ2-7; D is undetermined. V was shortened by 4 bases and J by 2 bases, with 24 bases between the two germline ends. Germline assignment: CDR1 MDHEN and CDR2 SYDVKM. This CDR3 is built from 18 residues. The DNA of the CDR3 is TGTGCCAGCAGTTCACCACCTTTTTCACCGACTCATACCTACGAGCAGTACTTC. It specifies CASSSPPFSPTHTYEQYF.

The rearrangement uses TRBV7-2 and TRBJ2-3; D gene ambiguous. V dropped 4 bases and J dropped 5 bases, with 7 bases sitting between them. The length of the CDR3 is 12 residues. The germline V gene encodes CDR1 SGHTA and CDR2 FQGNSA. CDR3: CASSSWRDTQYF. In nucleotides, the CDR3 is TGTGCCAGCAGCTCTTGGAGAGATACGCAGTATTTT.

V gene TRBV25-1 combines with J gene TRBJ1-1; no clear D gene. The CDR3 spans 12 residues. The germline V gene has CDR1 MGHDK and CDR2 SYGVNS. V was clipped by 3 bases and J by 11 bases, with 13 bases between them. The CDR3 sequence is CASSDTVRRAFF. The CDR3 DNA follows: TGTGCCAGCAGTGACACGGTCCGAAGGGCTTTCTTT.

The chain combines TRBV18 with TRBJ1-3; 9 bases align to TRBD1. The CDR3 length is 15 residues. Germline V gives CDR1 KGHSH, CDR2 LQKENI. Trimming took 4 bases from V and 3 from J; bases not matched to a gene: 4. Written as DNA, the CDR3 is TGTGCCAGCTCACAACAGGGGGCAGTTGGAAACACCATATATTTT. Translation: CASSQQGAVGNTIYF.

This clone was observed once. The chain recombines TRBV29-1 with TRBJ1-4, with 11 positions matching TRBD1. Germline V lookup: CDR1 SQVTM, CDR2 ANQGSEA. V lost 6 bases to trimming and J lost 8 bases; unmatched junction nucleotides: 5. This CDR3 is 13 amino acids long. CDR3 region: CSVAGQGEEKLFF. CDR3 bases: TGCAGCGTAGCGGGACAGGGGGAAGAAAAACTGTTTTTT.

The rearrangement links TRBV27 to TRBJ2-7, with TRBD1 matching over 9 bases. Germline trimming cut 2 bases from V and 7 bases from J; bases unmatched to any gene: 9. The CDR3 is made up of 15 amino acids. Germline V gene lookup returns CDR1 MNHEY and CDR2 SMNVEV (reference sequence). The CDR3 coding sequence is TGTGCCAGCAGTTTAAGAGGGACAGGGTTCGGGGAGCAGTACTTC. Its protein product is CASSLRGTGFGEQYF.

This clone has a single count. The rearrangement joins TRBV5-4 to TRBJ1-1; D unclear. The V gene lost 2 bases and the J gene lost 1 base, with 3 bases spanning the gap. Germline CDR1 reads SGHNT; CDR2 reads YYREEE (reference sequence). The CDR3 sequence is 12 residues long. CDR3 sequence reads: CASSFGNTEAFF. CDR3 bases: TGTGCCAGCAGCTTCGGGAACACTGAAGCTTTCTTT.

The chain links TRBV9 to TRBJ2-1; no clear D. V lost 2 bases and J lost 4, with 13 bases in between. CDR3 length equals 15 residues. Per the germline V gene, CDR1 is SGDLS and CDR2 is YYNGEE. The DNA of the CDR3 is TGTGCCAGCAGCGTTCAGGCTGGAACATACAATGAGCAGTTCTTC. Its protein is CASSVQAGTYNEQFF.

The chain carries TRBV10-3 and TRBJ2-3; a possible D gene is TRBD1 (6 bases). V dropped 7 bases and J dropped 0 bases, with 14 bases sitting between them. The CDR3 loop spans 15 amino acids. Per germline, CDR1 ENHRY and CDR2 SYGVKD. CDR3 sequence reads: CAITQTGTSTDTQYF. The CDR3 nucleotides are TGTGCCATCACCCAAACAGGGACGAGCACAGATACGCAGTATTTT.

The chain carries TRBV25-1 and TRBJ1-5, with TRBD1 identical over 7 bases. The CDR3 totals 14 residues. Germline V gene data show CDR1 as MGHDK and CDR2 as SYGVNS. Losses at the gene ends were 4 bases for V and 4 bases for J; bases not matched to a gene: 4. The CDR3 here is CASSGTGLNQPQHF. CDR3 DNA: TGTGCCAGCAGTGGGACAGGTTTGAATCAGCCCCAGCATTTT.

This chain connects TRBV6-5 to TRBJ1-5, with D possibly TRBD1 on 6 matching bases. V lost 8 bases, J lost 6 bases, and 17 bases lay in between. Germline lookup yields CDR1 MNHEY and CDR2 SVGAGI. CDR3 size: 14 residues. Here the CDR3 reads CASDTGLSGQPQHF. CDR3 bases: TGTGCCAGCGACACAGGGTTAAGCGGTCAGCCCCAGCATTTT.

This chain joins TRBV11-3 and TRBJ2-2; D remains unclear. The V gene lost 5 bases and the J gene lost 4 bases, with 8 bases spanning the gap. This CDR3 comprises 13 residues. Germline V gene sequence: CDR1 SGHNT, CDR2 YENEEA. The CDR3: CASSRTFTGELFF. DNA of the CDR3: TGTGCCAGCAGCCGCACCTTCACCGGGGAGCTGTTTTTT.

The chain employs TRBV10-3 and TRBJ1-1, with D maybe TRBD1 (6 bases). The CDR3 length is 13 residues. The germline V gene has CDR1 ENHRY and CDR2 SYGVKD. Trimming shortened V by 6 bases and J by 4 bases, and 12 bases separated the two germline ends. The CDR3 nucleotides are TGTGCCATCAGGGAACAGGGTGGCACTGAAGCTTTCTTT. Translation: CAIREQGGTEAFF.

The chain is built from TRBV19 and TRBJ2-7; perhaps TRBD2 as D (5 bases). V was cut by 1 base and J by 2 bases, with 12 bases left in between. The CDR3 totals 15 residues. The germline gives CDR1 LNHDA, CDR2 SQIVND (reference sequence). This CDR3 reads CASSIGGSGTYEQYF. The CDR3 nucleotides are TGTGCCAGTAGTATAGGAGGCTCGGGGACCTACGAGCAGTACTTC.

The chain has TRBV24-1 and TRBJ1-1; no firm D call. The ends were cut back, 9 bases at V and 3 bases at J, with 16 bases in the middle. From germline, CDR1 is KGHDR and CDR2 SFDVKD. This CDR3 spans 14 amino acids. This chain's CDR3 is CATEQREVHTEAFF. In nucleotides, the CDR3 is TGTGCCACCGAGCAGAGAGAGGTACACACTGAAGCTTTCTTT.

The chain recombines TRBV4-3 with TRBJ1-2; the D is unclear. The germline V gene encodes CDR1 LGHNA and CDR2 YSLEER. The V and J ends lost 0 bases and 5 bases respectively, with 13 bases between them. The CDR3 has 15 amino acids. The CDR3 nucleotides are TGCGCCAGCAGCCAAGATTTTAACACCTTTTATGGCTACACCTTC. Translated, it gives CASSQDFNTFYGYTF.

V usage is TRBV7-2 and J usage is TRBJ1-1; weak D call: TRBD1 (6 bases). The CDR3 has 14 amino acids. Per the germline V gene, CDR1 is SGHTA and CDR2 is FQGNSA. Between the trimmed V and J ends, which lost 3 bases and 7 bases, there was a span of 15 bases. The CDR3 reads CASSFIERGGEAFF. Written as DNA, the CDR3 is TGTGCCAGCAGCTTTATCGAACGAGGGGGTGAAGCTTTCTTT.

The CDR3 nucleotides read TGTGCCTTCAGAGAGGGGAGTACCTACAATGAGCAGTTCTTC. Protein: CAFREGSTYNEQFF. The chain recombines TRBV2 with TRBJ2-1, with D perhaps matching TRBD1 or TRBD2 (5 bases each). Trimming cost V 11 bases and J 2 bases, with 16 bases left between them. Germline V gene sequence: CDR1 SNHLY, CDR2 FYNNEI. The CDR3 runs to 14 residues. The variable domain in full, with the rest retrieved from reference TRBV2 and TRBJ2-1, is EPEVTQTPSHQVTQMGQEVILRCVPISNHLYFYWYRQILGQKVEFLVSFYNNEISEKSEIFDDQFSVERPDGSNFTLKIRSTKLEDSAMYFCAFREGSTYNEQFFGPGTRLTVL.

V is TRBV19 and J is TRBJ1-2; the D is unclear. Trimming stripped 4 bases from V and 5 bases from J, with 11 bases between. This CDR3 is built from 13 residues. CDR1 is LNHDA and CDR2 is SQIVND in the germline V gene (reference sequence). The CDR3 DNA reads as TGTGCCAGTAGTACTGGGGATAAATATGGCTACACCTTC. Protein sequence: CASSTGDKYGYTF.

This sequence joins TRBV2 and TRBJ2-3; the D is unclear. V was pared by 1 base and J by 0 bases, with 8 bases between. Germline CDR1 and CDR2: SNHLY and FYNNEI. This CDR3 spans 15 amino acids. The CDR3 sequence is CASSEGLSSTDTQYF. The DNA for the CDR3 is TGTGCCAGCAGTGAAGGGCTGTCTAGCACAGATACGCAGTATTTT.